The entry below describes one T cell receptor beta chain. Only in-frame clones appear in the TCRdb table, and some are missing; sequencing was by immunoSEQ multiplex PCR. The table has more than 40,000 clones, approximately 76% seen once. This sample was included in a study of radiotherapy plus CTLA-4 blockade in lung cancer. Trimming shortened V by 4 bases and J by 9 bases, and 10 bases separated the two germline ends. This CDR3 has 12 amino acids. CDR1 is MNHEY, CDR2 SVGAGI, per germline. This material consisted of peripheral blood, taken from a patient treated with radiotherapy plus ipilimumab. V gene TRBV6-5 combines with J gene TRBJ2-1; D call uncertain. The sequence was collected from a human donor with non-small cell lung cancer who had stable disease on radiotherapy plus ipilimumab. The CDR3 DNA reads TGTGCCAGCAGTTGGGTAATTGGTGAGCAGTTCTTC. It yields the protein CASSWVIGEQFF.